This TCR beta chain was retrieved from a study of blood T cell repertoires in COVID-19. Overall study: Samples representing acute and convalescent COVID-19 were sourced from the United States, Italy and Spain.

In the original processing: Reference gene primer amplification gave estimated nucleated cell counts. The protocol was immunoSEQ multiplex PCR, while the TCRdb copy is restricted to in-frame clones and leaves out a portion. V and J calls and clone size are as listed in that table; D and trimming were resolved from the DNA. The sample lists 130,000 or so clones, approximately 90% seen once, with roughly 8% in the top ten. The CDR3 length is 15 residues. Trimming shortened V by 4 bases and J by 1 base, and 11 bases separated the two germline ends. The germline V gene encodes CDR1 LGHNA and CDR2 YNFKEQ.

The specimen was peripheral blood. The chain couples TRBV4-2 to TRBJ1-5; D possibly corresponds to TRBD1 (5 bases). This clonotype was obtained from a man aged 50 to 59 with acute or convalescent COVID-19. The CDR3 nucleotides are TGTGCCAGCAGCCGCCAGGGTATGAGCAATCAGCCCCAGCATTTT. It translates to CASSRQGMSNQPQHF.